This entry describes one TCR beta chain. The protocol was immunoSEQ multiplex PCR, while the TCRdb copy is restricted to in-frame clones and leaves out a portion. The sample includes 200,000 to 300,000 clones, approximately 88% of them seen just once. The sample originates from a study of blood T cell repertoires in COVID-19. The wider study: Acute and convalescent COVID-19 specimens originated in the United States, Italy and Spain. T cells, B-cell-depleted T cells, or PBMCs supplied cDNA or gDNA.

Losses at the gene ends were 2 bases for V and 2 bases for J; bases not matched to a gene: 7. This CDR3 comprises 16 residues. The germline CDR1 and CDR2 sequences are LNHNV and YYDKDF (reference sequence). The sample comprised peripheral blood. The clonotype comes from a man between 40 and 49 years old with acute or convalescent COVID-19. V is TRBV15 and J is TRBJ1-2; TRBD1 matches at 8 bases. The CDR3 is CATSRPLTGENYGYTF. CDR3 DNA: TGTGCCACCAGCAGACCTCTGACAGGGGAAAACTATGGCTACACCTTC.